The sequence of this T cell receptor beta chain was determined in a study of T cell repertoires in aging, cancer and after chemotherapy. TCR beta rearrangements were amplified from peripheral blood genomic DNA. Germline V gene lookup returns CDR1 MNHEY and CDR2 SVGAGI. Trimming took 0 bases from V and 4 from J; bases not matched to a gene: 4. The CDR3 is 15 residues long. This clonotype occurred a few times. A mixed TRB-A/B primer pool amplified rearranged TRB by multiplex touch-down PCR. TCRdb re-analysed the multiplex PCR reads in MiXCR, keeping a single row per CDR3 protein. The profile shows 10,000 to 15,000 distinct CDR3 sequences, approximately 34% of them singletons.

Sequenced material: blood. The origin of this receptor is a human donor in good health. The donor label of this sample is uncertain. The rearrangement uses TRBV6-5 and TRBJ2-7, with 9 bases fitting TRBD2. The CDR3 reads CASSYSRAGGYEQYF. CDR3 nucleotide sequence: TGTGCCAGCAGTTACTCGAGAGCGGGAGGATACGAGCAGTACTTC.